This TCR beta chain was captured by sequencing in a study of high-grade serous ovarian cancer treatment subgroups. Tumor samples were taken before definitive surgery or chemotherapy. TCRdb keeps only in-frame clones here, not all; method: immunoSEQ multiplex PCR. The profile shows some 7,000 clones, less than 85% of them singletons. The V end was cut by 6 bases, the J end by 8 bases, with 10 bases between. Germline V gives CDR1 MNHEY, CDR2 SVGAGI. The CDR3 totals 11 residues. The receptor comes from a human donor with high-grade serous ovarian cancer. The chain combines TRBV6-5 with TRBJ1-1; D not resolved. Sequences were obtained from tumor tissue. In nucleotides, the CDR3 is TGTGCCAGCAGGAGGGAAGCGGAAGCTTTCTTT. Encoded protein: CASRREAEAFF.